This TCR beta chain is drawn from a study of shared T cell receptors in the human thymus. V was shortened by 4 bases and J by 0 bases, with 16 bases between the two germline ends. The length of the CDR3 is 17 residues. Germline CDR1 SNHLY, CDR2 FYNNEI. Profiled with immunoSEQ multiplex PCR; TCRdb holds only in-frame clones, not every one. The repertoire holds roughly 710,000 clones, with 70% to 90% as singletons. These same data were also listed under a study on human thymus T cells. Per that study: Corrective cardiac surgery supplied the resected thymus tissue. Usage of V and J genes appeared biased in thymic and blood repertoires. Related reports documented highly overlapping thymic repertoires among unrelated individuals.

The sequencing input was thymocytes. The chain has TRBV2 and TRBJ2-4, with a possible D match to TRBD1 (5 bases). This sequence was found in a girl under three years old with a congenital heart defect. The CDR3 is CASSAGYRSLAKNIQYF. CDR3 nucleotides: TGTGCCAGCAGTGCCGGGTACAGGAGTCTAGCCAAAAACATTCAGTACTTC.